A single sample is the source of the 25 T cell receptor beta chains below, sequenced in a study of T cells in Graves' hyperthyroidism and ophthalmopathy. TCR beta CDR3 region amplification was performed from RNA transcripts. HTBI primers were employed in a first-round RT-PCR of the TCR CDR3. TCRdb independently ran MiXCR on the multiplex PCR reads; one entry per CDR3 protein. The sample comprises about 250,000 distinct CDR3 sequences, around 20% of which are singletons, and 64% rests with the top ten. Sequenced material: blood. The receptors here all came from a man aged 30 to 45 with Graves' ophthalmopathy.

A few counts support this clonotype. This chain uses TRBV2 with TRBJ2-5, with D possibly being TRBD1 (6 bases). V lost 6 bases and J 5 bases, leaving 16 bases between the germline ends. Germline loops: CDR1 SNHLY, CDR2 FYNNEI. The CDR3 spans 14 residues. CDR3 sequence (DNA): TGTGCCAGCAGAACAGGGTTGGCCTACGAGACCCAGTACTTC. This codes for CASRTGLAYETQYF.

This clonotype has more than one count but fewer than ten. The rearrangement uses TRBV28 and TRBJ2-3, with TRBD1 matching over 9 bases. Germline V gene data show CDR1 as MDHEN and CDR2 as SYDVKM. V trimming: 0 bases; J trimming: 3 bases; junction bases outside the gene matches: 4. This CDR3 region has 16 residues. This CDR3 reads CASSLWGTGKTDTQYF. In DNA form, the CDR3 reads TGTGCCAGCAGTTTATGGGGGACAGGGAAAACAGATACGCAGTATTTT.

The rearrangement joins TRBV7-9 to TRBJ1-1; tentatively, D is TRBD1 (6 bases). The CDR3 is 16 residues long. V was pared by 5 bases and J by 1 base, with 17 bases between. Germline CDR1 SEHNR, CDR2 FQNEAQ (reference sequence). Here the CDR3 DNA reads TGTGCCAGCAGCAAGAACAGGGATTGGGGGAACACTGAAGCTTTCTTT. Translated: CASSKNRDWGNTEAFF.

This clonotype came up many times. The rearrangement links TRBV11-3 to TRBJ1-1; a possible D gene is TRBD1 (6 bases). This CDR3 is 15 amino acids long. V lost 1 base and J lost 2, with 11 bases in between. Germline loops: CDR1 SGHNT, CDR2 YENEEA. The CDR3 coding sequence is TGTGCCAGCAGCTTAGGCCAGGGGACCAACACTGAAGCTTTCTTT. Its translation is CASSLGQGTNTEAFF.

The genes are TRBV28 and TRBJ2-7, with 10 bases lining up with TRBD2. The trim removed 8 bases at V and 3 bases at J, leaving 10 bases unmatched. CDR3 length equals 15 residues. The germline CDR1 and CDR2 sequences are MDHEN and SYDVKM. DNA for the CDR3: TGTGCCAGCCCTTCAGAGCGGGAGGGCCACTACGAGCAGTACTTC. Its translation is CASPSEREGHYEQYF.

The chain couples TRBV6-1 to TRBJ1-2; D is unresolved. The V end lost 1 base, the J end lost 2 bases, and 8 bases lay between the germline ends. The CDR3 loop spans 14 amino acids. The germline gives CDR1 MNHNS, CDR2 SASEGT. The CDR3 nucleotides read TGTGCCAGCAGTGAAGGGCACCTGAACTATGGCTACACCTTC. Its translation is CASSEGHLNYGYTF.

This clonotype was detected only a few times. The V and J genes are TRBV28 and TRBJ1-2; unclear D gene. Trimming took 0 bases from V and 5 from J, leaving 4 bases between them. The CDR3 length is 12 residues. Per germline, CDR1 MDHEN and CDR2 SYDVKM. Here the CDR3 reads CASSLWGYGYTF. The CDR3 region has the DNA TGTGCCAGCAGTTTATGGGGGTATGGCTACACCTTC.

The chain combines TRBV28 with TRBJ2-5; D gene unclear. V was clipped by 7 bases and J by 7 bases, with 13 bases between them. The length of the CDR3 is 12 residues. CDR1 is MDHEN, CDR2 SYDVKM, per germline. CDR3 region: CASTLLPGTQYF. CDR3 DNA sequence: TGTGCCAGCACCCTCCTCCCGGGGACCCAGTACTTC.

The chain combines TRBV20-1 with TRBJ2-7; TRBD1 matches at 12 bases. The CDR3 extends over 17 amino acids. V shed 4 bases, J shed 4 bases, and the junction held 14 bases outside the gene matches. Germline-derived CDR1 and CDR2 are DFQATT and SNEGSKA (reference sequence). The chain's CDR3 is CSAKLQPRDRGRYEQYF. CDR3 nucleotides: TGCAGTGCTAAGCTTCAGCCCCGGGACAGGGGGCGGTACGAGCAGTACTTC.

V is TRBV27 and J is TRBJ2-2, with D possibly matching TRBD2 (5 bases). Germline CDR1 reads MNHEY; CDR2 reads SMNVEV (reference sequence). The germline V and J ends were trimmed by 6 bases and 7 bases, with 12 bases remaining between them. CDR3 size: 13 residues. The CDR3: CASSPRRVGELFF. CDR3 sequence (DNA): TGTGCCAGCAGCCCGCGGCGGGTCGGGGAGCTGTTTTTT.

The rearrangement uses TRBV12-3 or TRBV12-4 and TRBJ2-7, with 9 bases that match TRBD1. Trimming at V came to 5 bases and at J to 6 bases, leaving 8 bases not matched to a gene. CDR3 size: 14 residues. The CDR3 coding sequence is TGTGCCAGCAGTGACCGGGACAGGGAAGGCGAGCAGTACTTC. Protein: CASSDRDREGEQYF.

This clonotype has ten or more counts. The chain couples TRBV7-2 to TRBJ1-1; D gene ambiguous. This CDR3 spans 14 amino acids. The V end lost 1 base, the J end lost 4 bases, and 10 bases lay between the germline ends. Germline V lookup: CDR1 SGHTA, CDR2 FQGNSA. CDR3: CASSLVSGSTEAFF. The CDR3 region has the DNA TGTGCCAGCAGCTTAGTCTCTGGCTCCACTGAAGCTTTCTTT.

This chain connects TRBV18 to TRBJ2-1; 7 bases line up with TRBD2. V was pared by 5 bases and J by 7 bases, with 11 bases of the junction left unmatched. The CDR3 sequence is 15 residues long. Germline values: CDR1 KGHSH, CDR2 LQKENI. This CDR3 reads CASSSGLVLSNEQFF. The CDR3 coding sequence is TGTGCCAGCTCATCCGGACTAGTTTTATCGAATGAGCAGTTCTTC. Looking up the rest from reference TRBV18 and TRBJ2-1 gives the full variable domain: NAGVMQNPRHLVRRRGQEARLRCSPMKGHSHVYWYRQLPEEGLKFMVYLQKENIIDESGMPKERFSAEFPKEGPSILRIQQVVRGDSAAYFCASSSGLVLSNEQFFGPGTRLTVL.

V gene TRBV5-5 combines with J gene TRBJ2-1, with TRBD2 matching 11 bases. CDR1 SGHKS and CDR2 YYEKEE come from the germline V gene (reference sequence). Trimming removed 0 bases from V and 12 bases from J; junction bases left unmatched: 11. The CDR3 length is 16 residues. The CDR3 DNA reads as TGTGCCAGCAGCTTGGTCGCTAGCGGGAGGACCCCCGGGCAGTTCTTC. It specifies CASSLVASGRTPGQFF. Using reference TRBV5-5 and TRBJ2-1 for the parts outside the CDR3, the full variable domain is DAGVTQSPTHLIKTRGQQVTLRCSPISGHKSVSWYQQVLGQGPQFIFQYYEKEERGRGNFPDRFSARQFPNYSSELNVNALLLGDSALYLCASSLVASGRTPGQFFGPGTRLTVL.

This clonotype has a handful of counts. The V and J genes are TRBV5-1 and TRBJ2-2; no firm D call. CDR1 is SGHRS, CDR2 YFSETQ, per germline. The CDR3 length is 14 residues. V lost 6 bases, J lost 8 bases, and 17 bases lay in between. The CDR3 sequence: CASTGSDYRGELFF. In DNA form, the CDR3 reads TGCGCCAGCACCGGATCGGATTATAGGGGGGAGCTGTTTTTT.

This clonotype occurred many times. The CDR3 DNA reads as TGCAGTGCTAGCACAGATACGCAGTATTTT. Protein product: CSASTDTQYF. V is TRBV20-1 and J is TRBJ2-3; D not resolved. Trimming cost V 3 bases and J 2 bases, with 0 bases left between them. The CDR3 contains 10 residues. Germline values: CDR1 DFQATT, CDR2 SNEGSKA (reference sequence).

This clonotype was counted only a few times. The chain employs TRBV10-3 and TRBJ2-7, with TRBD2 matching over 11 bases. The CDR3 covers 15 residues. V was pared by 6 bases and J by 2 bases, with 6 bases of the junction left unmatched. CDR1 is ENHRY, CDR2 SYGVKD, per germline. CDR3 in DNA: TGTGCCATCAGGGCGACTAGCGGGGTTGCCTACGAGCAGTACTTC. Its translation: CAIRATSGVAYEQYF.

This clonotype appeared a few times. J is TRBJ2-5 and V is TRBV28, with D unresolved. V dropped 3 bases and J dropped 2 bases, with 13 bases sitting between them. The CDR3 length is 15 residues. CDR1 is MDHEN and CDR2 is SYDVKM in the germline V gene. The CDR3 DNA follows: TGTGCCAGCAGTTTTGTCGTTGGCGGACAAGAGACCCAGTACTTC. Residues: CASSFVVGGQETQYF.

This clonotype occurred a few times. V usage is TRBV3-1 and J usage is TRBJ2-7; D call uncertain. CDR1 is LGHDT and CDR2 is YNNKEL in the germline V gene (reference sequence). This CDR3 has 14 amino acids. V lost 1 base and J lost 1, with 8 bases in between. CDR3 region: CASSQGVGSYEQYF. CDR3 in DNA: TGTGCCAGCAGCCAAGGGGTTGGATCCTACGAGCAGTACTTC.

Comment on this clonotype: The CDR3 carries no conserved terminal phenylalanine or tryptophan, so it likely arises from a read error. This chain uses TRBV14 with TRBJ1-1, with 7 bases fitting TRBD1. J gave up 5 bases and V 4 bases, and 7 bases lay outside the gene matches. The germline V gene encodes CDR1 SGHDN and CDR2 FVKESK. The CDR3 consists of 14 residues. CDR3 bases: TGTGCCAGCAGCCTACAGGGGTTTTATACTGAAGCTTTCCTT. It specifies CASSLQGFYTEAFL.

This clonotype has only a few counts. This chain joins TRBV5-1 and TRBJ1-2; 9 nucleotides line up with TRBD1. CDR1 is SGHRS, CDR2 YFSETQ, per germline. The CDR3 has 17 residues. V lost 3 bases, J lost 1 base, and 10 bases stayed unmatched. This CDR3 is CASSSLGQGPLNYGYTF. The DNA of the CDR3 is TGCGCCAGCAGCTCACTGGGACAGGGCCCCCTTAACTATGGCTACACCTTC.

The sample holds many counts of this clonotype. The chain couples TRBV5-6 to TRBJ2-5, with D maybe TRBD1 (6 bases). V gave up 3 bases and J gave up 5 bases, with 14 bases separating them. This CDR3 has 14 residues. Germline CDR1 and CDR2: SGHDT and YYEEEE. The CDR3 sequence is CASSSLQGRETQYF. The CDR3 region has the DNA TGTGCCAGCAGCTCTTTACAGGGTCGGGAGACCCAGTACTTC.

This rearrangement joins TRBV5-1 to TRBJ1-1; D is possibly TRBD1 (5 bases). The germline V gene has CDR1 SGHRS and CDR2 YFSETQ. Trimming left V 5 bases short and J 0 bases short, with 17 bases between. The CDR3 consists of 16 residues. CDR3 sequence reads: CASRRGALGMNTEAFF. As DNA, the CDR3 is TGCGCCAGCAGGCGTGGGGCCCTGGGAATGAACACTGAAGCTTTCTTT.

This clonotype was seen only once. The V gene is TRBV6-5, the J gene TRBJ2-5; 7 bases are a match to TRBD1. V dropped 2 bases and J dropped 1; count of bases not matched to a gene: 4. CDR1 is MNHEY and CDR2 is SVGAGI in the germline V gene. The CDR3 has 15 residues. The CDR3 coding sequence is TGTGCCAGCAGTTACCTGGGACAGCTCCAAGAGACCCAGTACTTC. This encodes CASSYLGQLQETQYF.

This chain links TRBV6-5 with TRBJ2-1, with 9 bases that match TRBD2. This CDR3 comprises 15 residues. Germline lookup yields CDR1 MNHEY and CDR2 SVGAGI. J lost 8 bases, V lost 4 bases, and 9 bases had no gene match. CDR3 region: CASSSQLAGKDEQFF. CDR3 sequence (DNA): TGTGCCAGCAGTTCCCAACTAGCGGGTAAAGATGAGCAGTTCTTC.